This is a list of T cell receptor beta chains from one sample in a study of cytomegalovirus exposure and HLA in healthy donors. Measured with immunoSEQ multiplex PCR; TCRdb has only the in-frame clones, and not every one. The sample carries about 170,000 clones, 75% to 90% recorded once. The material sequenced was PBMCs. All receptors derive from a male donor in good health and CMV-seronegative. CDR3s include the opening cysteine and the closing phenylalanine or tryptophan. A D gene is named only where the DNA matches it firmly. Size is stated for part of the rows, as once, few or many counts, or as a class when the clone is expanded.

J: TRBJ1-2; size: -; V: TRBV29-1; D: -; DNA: TGCAGCGTGACGGGGAGTAGGTATGGCTACACCTTC; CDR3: CSVTGSRYGYTF
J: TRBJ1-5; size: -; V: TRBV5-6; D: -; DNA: TGTGCCAGCAGCTCGCAGGGTCGCAATCAGCCCCAGCATTTT; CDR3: CASSSQGRNQPQHF
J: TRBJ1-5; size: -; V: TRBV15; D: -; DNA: TGTGCCACCAGTTACTCCCGGGGTTATCAGCCCCAGCATTTT; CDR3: CATSYSRGYQPQHF
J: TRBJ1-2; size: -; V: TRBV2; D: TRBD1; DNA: TGTGCCAGCACGGTAGACAGGGGAGGAAGTGGATACTATGGCTACACCTTC; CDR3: CASTVDRGGSGYYGYTF
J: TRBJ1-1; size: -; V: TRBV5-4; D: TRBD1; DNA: TGTGCCAGCAGCCCCAACAGGGGGAGAAACGATGAAGCTTTCTTT; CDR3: CASSPNRGRNDEAFF
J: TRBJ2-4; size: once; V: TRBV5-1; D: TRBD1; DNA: TGCGCCAGCAGCTTGACTGGAGGGACAGGGATGTCCAAAAACATTCAGTACTTC; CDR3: CASSLTGGTGMSKNIQYF
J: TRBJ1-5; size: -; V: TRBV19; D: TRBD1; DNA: TGTGCCAGTAATGCGGGACAGGGTAGTCAGCCCCAGCATTTT; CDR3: CASNAGQGSQPQHF
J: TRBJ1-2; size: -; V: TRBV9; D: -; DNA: TGTGCCAGCAGCGTAGACCCCCCAGGGCAGTGGGGCTACACCTTC; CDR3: CASSVDPPGQWGYTF
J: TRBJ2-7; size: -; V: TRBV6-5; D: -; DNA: TGTGCCAGCAGTTATCAGGAACCCTACGAGCAGTACTTC; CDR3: CASSYQEPYEQYF
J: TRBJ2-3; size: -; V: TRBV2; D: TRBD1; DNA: TGTGCCAGCAGTGAAAGAGGCAGGGGGCCAGCAGATACGCAGTATTTT; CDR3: CASSERGRGPADTQYF
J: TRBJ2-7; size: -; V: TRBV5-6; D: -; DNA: TGTGCCAGCAGAACGGGGGTAGTCCACGGGCAGTACTTC; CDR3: CASRTGVVHGQYF
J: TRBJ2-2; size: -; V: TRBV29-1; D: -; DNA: TGCAGCGTTGTTAGTTACGGGGAGCTGTTTTTT; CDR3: CSVVSYGELFF
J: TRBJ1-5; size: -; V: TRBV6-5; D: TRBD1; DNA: TGTGCCAGCAGCCCCGACAGGGGTGGCAATCAGCCCCAGCATTTT; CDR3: CASSPDRGGNQPQHF
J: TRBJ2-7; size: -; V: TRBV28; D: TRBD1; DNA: TGTGCCAGCAGTTTCCAGGACAGGGGTTACGAGCAGTACTTC; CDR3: CASSFQDRGYEQYF
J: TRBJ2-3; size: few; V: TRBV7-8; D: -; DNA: TGTGCCAGCAGCTCGAGTTATACGCAGTATTTT; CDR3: CASSSSYTQYF
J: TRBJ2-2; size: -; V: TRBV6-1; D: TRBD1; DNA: TGTGCCAGCAGCTCCGGGACAGCCAACACCGGGGAGCTGTTTTTT; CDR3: CASSSGTANTGELFF
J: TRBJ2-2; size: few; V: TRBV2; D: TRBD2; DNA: TGTGCCAGCAGGGGGGGGGAGATCGGGGAGCTGTTTTTT; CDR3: CASRGGEIGELFF
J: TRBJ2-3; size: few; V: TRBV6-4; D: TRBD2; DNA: TGTGCCAGCAGTGAAGCGGGGGGCACAGATACGCAGTATTTT; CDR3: CASSEAGGTDTQYF
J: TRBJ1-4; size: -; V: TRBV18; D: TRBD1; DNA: TGTGCCAGCTCACCCCGGACAGGGGGGAATAAACTGTTTTTT; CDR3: CASSPRTGGNKLFF
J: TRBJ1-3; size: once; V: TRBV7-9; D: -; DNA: TGTGCCAGCAGGAGAGGGTCTGGAAACACCATATATTTT; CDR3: CASRRGSGNTIYF
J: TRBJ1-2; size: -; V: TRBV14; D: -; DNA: TGTGCCAGCAGCATGGACAGAAACTATGGCTACACCTTC; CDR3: CASSMDRNYGYTF
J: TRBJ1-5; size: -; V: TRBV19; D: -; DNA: TGTGCCAGTAGTTCCACAGGGATAACGAGCAATCAGCCCCAGCATTTT; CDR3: CASSSTGITSNQPQHF
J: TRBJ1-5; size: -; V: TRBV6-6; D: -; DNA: TGTGCCAGCAGCCGAAGCGGGACGGGCAATCAGCCCCAGCATTTT; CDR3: CASSRSGTGNQPQHF
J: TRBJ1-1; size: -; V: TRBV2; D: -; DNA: TGTGCCAGCACCCCCGGTGGGAGAAGCGGAGCTTTCTTT; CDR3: CASTPGGRSGAFF
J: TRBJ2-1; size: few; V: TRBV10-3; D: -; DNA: TGTGCCATCAGTGAGTCTAATAGCTACTTTATAAATGAGCAGTTCTTC; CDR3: CAISESNSYFINEQFF
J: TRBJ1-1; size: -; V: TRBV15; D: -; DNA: TGTGCCACCAGCAGAGAGGGGGCGAACACTGAAGCTTTCTTT; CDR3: CATSREGANTEAFF
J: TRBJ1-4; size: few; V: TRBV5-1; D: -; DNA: TGCGCCAGCAGCCTAAGCGCGACAGCGAATGAAAAACTGTTTTTT; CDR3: CASSLSATANEKLFF
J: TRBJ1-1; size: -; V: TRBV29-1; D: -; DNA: TGCAGCGTTGATAAGAACATGAACACTGAAGCTTTCTTT; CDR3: CSVDKNMNTEAFF
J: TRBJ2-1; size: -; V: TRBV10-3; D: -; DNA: TGTGCCATCAGTGGATCCGACAGGCTACTCTCCTACAATGAGCAGTTCTTC; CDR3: CAISGSDRLLSYNEQFF
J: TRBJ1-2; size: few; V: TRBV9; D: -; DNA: TGTGCCAGCAGCCTTATGGAGGGGTTCGCGGGAAACTATGGCTACACCTTC; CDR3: CASSLMEGFAGNYGYTF
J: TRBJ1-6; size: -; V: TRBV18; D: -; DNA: TGTGCCAGCTCAGAGGGCAGGAATTCACCCCTCCACTTT; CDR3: CASSEGRNSPLHF
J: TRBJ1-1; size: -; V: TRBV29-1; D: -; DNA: TGCAGCGTTGAAGGGCAGCGGCAGAACACTGAAGCTTTCTTT; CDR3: CSVEGQRQNTEAFF
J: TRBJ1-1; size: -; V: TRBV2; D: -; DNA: TGTGCCAGCAGCATAACAGGTGCGATTACTGAAGCTTTCTTT; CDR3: CASSITGAITEAFF
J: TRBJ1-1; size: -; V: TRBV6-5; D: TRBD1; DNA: TGTGCCAGCAGATACAGGACAGGGGGATTCGGGACTGAAGCTTTCTTT; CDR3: CASRYRTGGFGTEAFF
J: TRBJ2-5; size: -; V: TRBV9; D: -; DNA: TGTGCCAGCAGCCAAGCGGGCAATGAGACCCAGTACTTC; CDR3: CASSQAGNETQYF
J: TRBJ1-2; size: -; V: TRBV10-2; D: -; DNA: TGCGCCAGCAGTGAGTCGACTCAGTTTGGCTACACCTTC; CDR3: CASSESTQFGYTF
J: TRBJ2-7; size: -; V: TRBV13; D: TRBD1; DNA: TGTGCCAGCAGCTTAGCCGGACAGGGTTGGGGCGAGCAGTACTTC; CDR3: CASSLAGQGWGEQYF
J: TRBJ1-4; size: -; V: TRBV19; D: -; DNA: TGTGCCAGTAGTATCTCCAGTACTAATGAAAAACTGTTTTTT; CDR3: CASSISSTNEKLFF
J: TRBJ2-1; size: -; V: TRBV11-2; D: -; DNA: TGTGCCAGCAGCTTTCAGGGAAATGAGCAGTTCTTC; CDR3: CASSFQGNEQFF
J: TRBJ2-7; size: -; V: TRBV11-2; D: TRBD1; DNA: TGTGCCAGCAGCGTCGGACAGGGGGCATACGAGCAGTACTTC; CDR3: CASSVGQGAYEQYF
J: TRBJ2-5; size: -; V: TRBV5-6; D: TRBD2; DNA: TGTGCCAGCAGCTTGATCGGGACTAGTAACGAGACCCAGTACTTC; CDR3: CASSLIGTSNETQYF